This T cell receptor beta chain was found in a study of blood T cell repertoires in COVID-19. Overall study context: The samples span acute and convalescent COVID-19 from the United States, Italy and Spain. Nucleic acid was either cDNA or gDNA, and it came from T cells, B-cell-depleted T cells, or PBMCs.

Losses at the gene ends were 6 bases for V and 2 bases for J; bases not matched to a gene: 7. CDR1 and CDR2 from the germline V gene are MNHNY and SVGAGI (reference sequence). The CDR3 spans 15 residues. Original processing methods: Estimated nucleated cell counts came from reference gene primer amplification. The table came from immunoSEQ multiplex PCR; TCRdb's copy has only in-frame clones and leaves some out. The DNA gave D and trimming, while V, J and clone size come from that table. This table holds approximately 76,000 clones, about 90% found once. The receptor comes from an elderly man in a cohort sampled during active COVID-19. The chain recombines TRBV6-6 with TRBJ2-5; 9 nucleotides match TRBD1. Sequencing input: peripheral blood. The CDR3 DNA is TGTGCCAGCAGGGGACAGGGCCCATGGCAAGAGACCCAGTACTTC. The encoded protein is CASRGQGPWQETQYF.